Listed below are T cell receptor beta chains from one sample, sequenced in a study of cytomegalovirus exposure and HLA in healthy donors. Repertoires were generated with immunoSEQ multiplex PCR, while TCRdb's copy carries only in-frame clones and drops some. The sample has some 120,000 clones, less than 85% seen once; the top ten hold 1%. Sequences were obtained from PBMCs. The receptors stem from a middle-aged man in good health and CMV-seronegative. Each CDR3 is given with its conserved first and last residue. The D gene is left open where the match is weak. The size of a clone is reported for some rows only, either as once, few or many, or as a class for expanded clones.

j_call v_call clone_size d_call cdr3_nt cdr3_aa
TRBJ2-1 TRBV5-1 few - TGCGCCAGCAGTTTTACGGGGGGCACCTACAATGAGCAGTTCTTC CASSFTGGTYNEQFF
TRBJ2-1 TRBV30 - TRBD2 TGTGCCTGGAGTGTACGGGGACTAGCCACCAATGAGCAGTTCTTC CAWSVRGLATNEQFF
TRBJ2-7 TRBV5-1 - - TGCGCCAGCAGCTTGGTTGTCTATCTTTACGAGCAGTACTTC CASSLVVYLYEQYF
TRBJ2-7 TRBV2 - TRBD1 TGTGCCAGCAGTGAACAGGGGGCTCCCTACGAGCAGTACTTC CASSEQGAPYEQYF
TRBJ1-2 TRBV6-4 once - TGTGCCTCCCAGGCGGGGCACAGGCCCCCTTTATGGTGCTATGGCTACACCTTC CASQAGHRPPLWCYGYTF
TRBJ2-2 TRBV28 - TRBD2 TGTGCCAGCAGTTTAGCGGGGGTAGGCGGGGAGCTGTTTTTT CASSLAGVGGELFF
TRBJ1-5 TRBV6-5 - - TGTGCCAGCAGAGCTTTGGGCAATCAGCCCCAGCATTTT CASRALGNQPQHF
TRBJ2-5 TRBV6-1 - - TGTGCCAGCAGTAGGGGGGGCCCCCAAGAGACCCAGTACTTC CASSRGGPQETQYF
TRBJ2-7 TRBV29-1 - TRBD2 TGCAGCGTTGTGTCCAGGGGGAGGACTAGCGGGAGCTACGAGCAGTACTTC CSVVSRGRTSGSYEQYF
TRBJ1-4 TRBV5-8 once - TGTGCCAGCAGTCAGAGGGTTTCTAATGAAAAACTGTTTTTT CASSQRVSNEKLFF
TRBJ1-1 TRBV6-5 - - TGTGCCAGCAGCTCACGACGCAGCGGCACTGAAGCTTTCTTT CASSSRRSGTEAFF
TRBJ1-1 TRBV27 - TRBD1 TGTGCCAGCAGTTTTTCCACACAGGGGGGGACTGAAGCTTTCTTT CASSFSTQGGTEAFF
TRBJ2-7 TRBV5-1 - TRBD1 TGCGCCAGCAGCTGGGGACAGGGGGCCTACGAGCAGTACTTC CASSWGQGAYEQYF
TRBJ2-7 TRBV10-2 - TRBD1 TGCGCCAGCACCCCAGGGACAGCTTTCTACGAGCAGTACTTC CASTPGTAFYEQYF
TRBJ2-5 TRBV18 - TRBD1 TGTGCCAGCTCACCGAGGCAGATTAAAACAGGGGGCAAAGAGACCCAGTACTTC CASSPRQIKTGGKETQYF
TRBJ2-3 TRBV4-1 - - TGCGCCAGCAGCCAAGACCAAGGGGCCGCCACAGATACGCAGTATTTT CASSQDQGAATDTQYF
TRBJ2-7 TRBV5-1 once - TGCGCCAGCAGCTTGGGGGCCCTTTGGCCCTCCGAGCAGTACTTC CASSLGALWPSEQYF
TRBJ1-1 TRBV5-6 few TRBD1 TGTGCCAGCAGCTTGGGGGACAGATACACTGAAGCTTTCTTT CASSLGDRYTEAFF
TRBJ1-1 TRBV10-3 - - TGTGCCATCAGTGAGGGAGGGGACACTGAAGCTTTCTTT CAISEGGDTEAFF
TRBJ2-5 TRBV6-1 - TRBD1 TGTGCCACCGACAGGGTGGAGACCCAGTACTTC CATDRVETQYF
TRBJ1-1 TRBV28 - - TGTGCCAGCAGTTTATCCAGGGGTGAAGCTTTCTTT CASSLSRGEAFF
TRBJ1-5 TRBV19 - - TGTGCCAGTACCTCAGGCGGGTATAGCAATCAGCCCCAGCATTTT CASTSGGYSNQPQHF
TRBJ1-2 TRBV7-2 - - TGTGCCAGCAGCCCGCGGGGCAGGGTGACCTTC CASSPRGRVTF
TRBJ1-1 TRBV6-5 - - TGTGCCAGCAGTCCGTCCGGGGGGCCGGGAGCTTTCTTT CASSPSGGPGAFF
TRBJ1-3 TRBV9 - - TGTGCCAGCAGCGGAACAGGGTTCTCTGGAAACACCATATATTTT CASSGTGFSGNTIYF
TRBJ1-2 TRBV29-1 - - TGCAGCGTTGAGGGTACGGGTCTGGGCTATGGCTACACCTTC CSVEGTGLGYGYTF
TRBJ2-7 TRBV10-2 - TRBD1 TGCGCCAGCAGCATTACCGGGACAGGGGGCGAGCAGTACTTC CASSITGTGGEQYF
TRBJ1-1 TRBV5-1 - TRBD1 TGCGCCAGCAGCTCCGGACAGGGACCCACTGAAGCTTTCTTT CASSSGQGPTEAFF
TRBJ2-7 TRBV7-9 - - TGTGCCAGCAGCCCGGGTGGCCTAGCCTACGAGCAGTACTTC CASSPGGLAYEQYF
TRBJ1-1 TRBV6-1 - - TGTGCCAGCAGTGAAGTCGGTTCAGGGGCGAATGAAGCTTTCTTT CASSEVGSGANEAFF
TRBJ1-1 TRBV5-1 - - TGCGCCAGCAGCTTGACTGAGGTAGGGGTCACTGAAGCTTTCTTT CASSLTEVGVTEAFF
TRBJ2-5 TRBV5-8 - - TGTGCCAGCAGCTATGGGCAGCAAGAGACCCAGTACTTC CASSYGQQETQYF
TRBJ1-5 TRBV6-1 - - TGTGCCAGCAGTGAAGAGGGGGTGGGACGAACAGGAGATTTTAATCAGCCCCAGCATTTT CASSEEGVGRTGDFNQPQHF
TRBJ1-1 TRBV5-4 - - TGTGCCAGTTCGGTCGACTTCATGAACACTGAAGCTTTCTTT CASSVDFMNTEAFF
TRBJ2-3 TRBV4-1 - - TGCGCCAGCAGCCAATTGGACACTGGGGCATATACGCAGTATTTT CASSQLDTGAYTQYF
TRBJ2-7 TRBV7-7 - TRBD2 TGTGCCAGCAGCTTATTGTTCCACAGCGGGAGAGTCTACGAGCAGTACTTC CASSLLFHSGRVYEQYF
TRBJ2-7 TRBV5-1 - TRBD1 TGTGCCAGCAGCTGGGCCGGGACAGGGGGCAGCTACGAGCAGTACTTC CASSWAGTGGSYEQYF
TRBJ2-2 TRBV9 few TRBD2 TGTGCCAGCAGCGTGGAGGGACTAGCGACCGGGGAGCTGTTTTTT CASSVEGLATGELFF
TRBJ1-2 TRBV2 - - TGTGCCAGCAGTCCCAGGACAGCCTATGGCTACACCTTC CASSPRTAYGYTF
TRBJ1-2 TRBV30 - - TGTGCCTGGAGCCCGGACAGTACTAACTATGGCTACACCTTC CAWSPDSTNYGYTF
TRBJ1-2 TRBV4-1 - - TGCGCCAGCAGCCAAGATTTCCCGTTTGGACTAGGAGGCTACACCTTC CASSQDFPFGLGGYTF
TRBJ1-6 TRBV28 once - TGTGCCAGCACCCGCGCCGACAGGAATAATTCACCCCTCCACTTT CASTRADRNNSPLHF
TRBJ1-2 TRBV2 - - TGTGCCAGCAGTGAACCCGGCTATGGCTACACCTTC CASSEPGYGYTF
TRBJ1-3 TRBV7-2 - TRBD1 TGTGCCAGCAGCTCCGGACAGGGTGGCTCTGGAAACACCATATATTTT CASSSGQGGSGNTIYF